Included here is one T cell receptor beta chain sequence, with context. The sample is drawn from a study of blood T cell repertoires in COVID-19. Per the germline V gene, CDR1 is MNHEY and CDR2 is SVGAGI. There are 13 residues in the CDR3. Trimming took 7 bases from V and 3 from J; bases not matched to a gene: 6. In the source study's methods: Quantification of nucleated cells was approximated via reference gene primer amplification. Assay used: immunoSEQ multiplex PCR; TCRdb lists only in-frame clones, some missing. V, J and clone size reflect that table, while D and trimming were determined from the DNA. The repertoire holds roughly 60,000 clones, 80% to 90% seen once, with 1.2% in the top ten.

The sample consisted of peripheral blood. V usage is TRBV6-5 and J usage is TRBJ2-7; 7 bases align to TRBD1. The receptor was derived from a man aged 40-55 years with acute or convalescent COVID-19. CDR3 residues: CASTSTGDYEQYF. DNA of the CDR3: TGTGCCAGCACTTCTACAGGGGACTACGAGCAGTACTTC.